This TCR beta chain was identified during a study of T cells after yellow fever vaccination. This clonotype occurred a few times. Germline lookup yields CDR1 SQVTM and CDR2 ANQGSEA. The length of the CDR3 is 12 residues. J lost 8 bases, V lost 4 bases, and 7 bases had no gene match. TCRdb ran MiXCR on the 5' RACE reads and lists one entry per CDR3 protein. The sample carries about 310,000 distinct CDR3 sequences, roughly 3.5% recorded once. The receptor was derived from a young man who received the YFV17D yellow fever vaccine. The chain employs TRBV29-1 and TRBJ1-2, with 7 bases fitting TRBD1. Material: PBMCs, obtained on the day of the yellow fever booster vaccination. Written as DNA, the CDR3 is TGCAGCGTTGTATGGGACAGAGGGGGCTACACCTTC. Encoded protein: CSVVWDRGGYTF.